These 28 T cell receptor beta chains originate from one sample sequenced in a study of blood T cell repertoires in COVID-19. The repertoire was sequenced with immunoSEQ multiplex PCR; TCRdb's copy has only in-frame clones and lacks some. The sample lists 65,000 to 70,000 clones, approximately 95% occurring once. Specimen: peripheral blood. The receptor set was obtained from a man between 65 and 85 years old with active COVID-19.

The chain couples TRBV6-5 to TRBJ1-2; 9 nucleotides line up with TRBD1. The length of the CDR3 is 14 residues. CDR1 and CDR2 (germline): MNHEY, SVGAGI. V lost 6 bases, J lost 5 bases, and 7 bases stayed unmatched. This CDR3 is CASRPGTGTYGYTF. As DNA, the CDR3 is TGTGCCAGCAGACCCGGGACAGGGACGTATGGCTACACCTTC.

The chain links TRBV11-3 to TRBJ2-2, with D possibly being TRBD2 (6 bases). Germline loops: CDR1 SGHNT, CDR2 YENEEA. Trimming shortened V by 1 base and J by 4 bases, and 10 bases separated the two germline ends. There are 15 residues in the CDR3. The CDR3 reads CASSLGLGGTGELFF. Here the CDR3 DNA reads TGTGCCAGCAGCTTAGGACTAGGCGGCACCGGGGAGCTGTTTTTT.

The chain is built from TRBV6-5 and TRBJ1-2, with 7 bases identical to TRBD1. The CDR3 totals 15 residues. CDR1 is MNHEY, CDR2 SVGAGI, per germline. Losses at the gene ends were 6 bases for V and 4 bases for J; bases not matched to a gene: 11. The CDR3 nucleotides read TGTGCCAGCAGCGAGCAGACAGGGAATAGCTATGGCTACACCTTC. It specifies CASSEQTGNSYGYTF.

The gene calls are TRBV4-2 and TRBJ2-6; 8 bases match TRBD2. The V gene's germline CDR1 is LGHNA and CDR2 YNFKEQ. The CDR3 is made up of 18 amino acids. V was pared by 4 bases and J by 0 bases, with 8 bases of the junction left unmatched. CDR3 bases: TGTGCCAGCAGCCGCCCTTCGGGGGGGCTCTCTGGGGCCAACGTCCTGACTTTC. Translating it yields CASSRPSGGLSGANVLTF.

This clone appeared a single time. V and J are TRBV5-6 and TRBJ1-1; tentative D call: TRBD1 (5 bases). The CDR3 runs 13 residues. Germline loops: CDR1 SGHDT, CDR2 YYEEEE. V was clipped by 7 bases and J by 5 bases, with 15 bases between them. The CDR3 DNA reads as TGTGCCAGCGGATTTCCGGGGGGGACTGAAGCTTTCTTT. Protein product: CASGFPGGTEAFF. The full variable domain, its missing parts supplied by reference TRBV5-6 and TRBJ1-1, is DAGVTQSPTHLIKTRGQQVTLRCSPKSGHDTVSWYQQALGQGPQFIFQYYEEEERQRGNFPDRFSGHQFPNYSSELNVNALLLGDSALYLCASGFPGGTEAFFGQGTRLTVV.

The chain couples TRBV11-3 to TRBJ1-5; TRBD1 agrees at 7 bases. The CDR3 has 15 residues. The J segment lost 9 bases and the V segment lost 0 bases, leaving 8 bases of the junction unmatched. Germline V gene sequence: CDR1 SGHNT, CDR2 YENEEA. CDR3 in DNA: TGTGCCAGCAGCTTAGATGGGGACAGTTCCTCGCCCCAGCATTTT. Amino acids: CASSLDGDSSSPQHF. Full variable domain (outside the CDR3, taken from reference TRBV11-3 and TRBJ1-5): EAGVVQSPRYKIIEKKQPVAFWCNPISGHNTLYWYLQNLGQGPELLIRYENEEAVDDSQLPKDRFSAERLKGVDSTLKIQPAELGDSAVYLCASSLDGDSSSPQHFGDGTRLSIL.

V gene TRBV2 combines with J gene TRBJ2-5; D may be TRBD1 (6 bases). The germline gives CDR1 SNHLY, CDR2 FYNNEI. The CDR3 spans 14 residues. The V end was cut by 6 bases, the J end by 5 bases, with 16 bases between. CDR3 protein: CASRRTESSETQYF. CDR3 nucleotide sequence: TGTGCCAGCAGACGGACAGAATCCTCGGAGACCCAGTACTTC.

The CDR3 bases are TGTGCCAGCAGACTTTCGGGTTTGGATACGCAGTATTTT. It yields the protein CASRLSGLDTQYF. The chain is built from TRBV28 and TRBJ2-3; D is unclear. Trimming left V 6 bases short and J 6 bases short, with 13 bases between. This CDR3 comprises 13 residues. The V gene's germline CDR1 is MDHEN and CDR2 SYDVKM.

This clone was recorded once. In DNA, the CDR3 is TGTGCCAGCACTCCGCGGACAGGGGGCTCCGGGGAGCTGTTTTTT. Translating it yields CASTPRTGGSGELFF. This chain joins TRBV25-1 and TRBJ2-2, with 11 bases fitting TRBD1. V trimming: 7 bases; J trimming: 6 bases; junction bases outside the gene matches: 7. Germline assignment: CDR1 MGHDK and CDR2 SYGVNS. CDR3 length: 15 residues.

V usage is TRBV6-4 and J usage is TRBJ2-1, with 9 bases matching TRBD2. This CDR3 is built from 20 residues. Germline CDR1 MRHNA, CDR2 SNTAGT. With V trimmed by 4 bases and J by 0 bases, 16 bases remained unmatched. The CDR3 DNA sequence: TGTGCCAGCAGTGCCCAGAGCAGCCGGGGAGCGGGGGGCTCCTACAATGAGCAGTTCTTC. The encoded protein is CASSAQSSRGAGGSYNEQFF.

CDR3: CASSQEPGAMNTEAFF. As DNA, the CDR3 is TGTGCCAGCAGCCAAGAGCCGGGAGCAATGAACACTGAAGCTTTCTTT. The chain combines TRBV3-1 (or the pseudogene TRBV3-2) with TRBJ1-1; D gene unclear. The CDR3 runs to 16 residues. Germline loops: CDR1 LGHDT, CDR2 YNNKEL (reference sequence). Trimming removed 0 bases from V and 0 bases from J, with 11 bases in between.

The CDR3 DNA reads as TGTGCCAGCCTTGTGGAGCGGGGGGACACCGGGGAGCTGTTTTTT. Its protein product is CASLVERGDTGELFF. J is TRBJ2-2 and V is TRBV28; TRBD2 matches 9 bases. This CDR3 comprises 15 residues. Germline CDR1 MDHEN, CDR2 SYDVKM. The junction had 7 bases not matched to a gene; V was cut back by 8 bases and J by 3 bases. The variable domain in full, with the rest retrieved from reference TRBV28 and TRBJ2-2, is DVKVTQSSRYLVKRTGEKVFLECVQDMDHENMFWYRQDPGLGLRLIYFSYDVKMKEKGDIPEGYSVSREKKERFSLILESASTNQTSMYLCASLVERGDTGELFFGEGSRLTVL.

The sample holds one count of this clone. The gene calls are TRBV5-1 and TRBJ2-5, with D possibly matching TRBD1 (6 bases). The CDR3 is 17 residues long. V gave up 0 bases and J gave up 2 bases, with 17 bases separating them. Germline assignment: CDR1 SGHRS and CDR2 YFSETQ. CDR3 in amino acids: CASSLGQGSPLQETQYF. Here the CDR3 DNA reads TGCGCCAGCAGCTTGGGCCAGGGGTCGCCACTACAAGAGACCCAGTACTTC.

The rearrangement links TRBV6-5 to TRBJ1-2, with 9 positions matching TRBD1. With 7 bases clipped from V and 4 bases from J, the junction kept 10 bases outside the gene matches. The germline CDR1 and CDR2 sequences are MNHEY and SVGAGI. The CDR3 consists of 15 residues. CDR3 residues: CASTESYRGPYGYTF. The CDR3 nucleotides are TGTGCCAGCACCGAGTCCTACAGGGGGCCCTATGGCTACACCTTC.

The chain couples TRBV7-3 to TRBJ1-2; TRBD1 matches 12 bases. The CDR3 extends over 16 amino acids. Trimming at V came to 2 bases and at J to 8 bases, leaving 9 bases not matched to a gene. Germline V lookup: CDR1 SGHTA, CDR2 FQGTGA. This chain's CDR3 is CASSLAGGQGAVGYTF. The CDR3 DNA reads TGTGCCAGCAGCTTAGCAGGGGGACAGGGGGCGGTCGGCTACACCTTC. The full variable domain, in which reference TRBV7-3 and TRBJ1-2 provide the parts outside the CDR3, is GAGVSQTPSNKVTEKGKYVELRCDPISGHTALYWYRQSLGQGPEFLIYFQGTGAADDSGLPNDRFFAVRPEGSVSTLKIQRTERGDSAVYLCASSLAGGQGAVGYTFGSGTRLTVV.

The J gene is TRBJ1-3, the V gene TRBV19; weak D call: TRBD1 (5 bases). Germline values: CDR1 LNHDA, CDR2 SQIVND (reference sequence). This CDR3 region has 14 residues. V was trimmed by 6 bases and J by 0 bases, leaving 9 bases between them. CDR3 DNA: TGTGCCAGTAGGCAGACAGCCTCTGGAAACACCATATATTTT. It specifies CASRQTASGNTIYF. Together with reference TRBV19 and TRBJ1-3, the CDR3 gives the full variable domain: DGGITQSPKYLFRKEGQNVTLSCEQNLNHDAMYWYRQDPGQGLRLIYYSQIVNDFQKGDIAEGYSVSREKKESFPLTVTSAQKNPTAFYLCASRQTASGNTIYFGEGSWLTVV.

This chain links TRBV3-1 (or the pseudogene TRBV3-2) with TRBJ2-5; 11 nucleotides align to TRBD2. The germline gives CDR1 LGHDT, CDR2 YNNKEL (reference sequence). CDR3 length: 15 amino acids. V was clipped by 5 bases and J by 4 bases; unmatched bases: 6. CDR3: CASSRELAGGETQYF. The DNA for the CDR3 is TGTGCCAGCAGCAGAGAGCTAGCGGGGGGAGAGACCCAGTACTTC.

This chain links TRBV21-1 with TRBJ2-4; the table calls TRBD2, which could not be checked here. TRBV21-1 is designated a pseudogene. The CDR3 contains 16 residues. DNA for the CDR3: TGTGCCAGCAGCAAATCGTTTTCTAGCGGGGGGTACATTCAGTACTTC. It translates to CASSKSFSSGGYIQYF.

The chain employs TRBV18 and TRBJ2-2; 8 bases are a match to TRBD2. The V gene end was trimmed by 0 bases and the J gene end by 6 bases; junction bases not matched to a gene: 9. CDR3 length: 17 residues. Germline CDR1 KGHSH, CDR2 LQKENI. CDR3 in amino acids: CASSPPVSGGDAGELFF. The CDR3 nucleotides read TGTGCCAGCTCACCACCGGTCTCCGGGGGGGATGCCGGGGAGCTGTTTTTT.

In DNA, the CDR3 is TGTGCCAGCAGCTTGGCAGCGGGTGGCTACACCTTC. Protein sequence: CASSLAAGGYTF. The chain employs TRBV5-5 and TRBJ1-2; D not resolved. The CDR3 totals 12 residues. The V gene's germline CDR1 is SGHKS and CDR2 YYEKEE (reference sequence). V lost 0 bases to trimming and J lost 7 bases, with 7 bases between them.

The chain carries TRBV6-2 or TRBV6-3 and TRBJ2-1; D gene ambiguous. CDR3 length: 14 residues. V was pared by 2 bases and J by 1 base, with 6 bases between. Germline V lookup: CDR1 MNHEY, CDR2 SVGEGT. In DNA form, the CDR3 reads TGTGCCAGCAGTTACCCCCAGTCCTACAATGAGCAGTTCTTC. Translation: CASSYPQSYNEQFF.

V and J are TRBV19 and TRBJ2-3; 9 bases match TRBD1. Germline CDR1 is LNHDA and CDR2 is SQIVND (reference sequence). The CDR3 sequence is 14 residues long. V was clipped by 9 bases and J by 2 bases; unmatched bases: 6. The CDR3: CASQDRGATDTQYF. The CDR3 nucleotides read TGTGCCAGCCAAGACAGGGGGGCCACAGATACGCAGTATTTT.

This clone was detected a few times. The V gene is TRBV29-1, the J gene TRBJ1-1, with D possibly TRBD1 on 6 matching bases. The ends were cut back, 5 bases at V and 6 bases at J, with 19 bases in the middle. The CDR3 consists of 14 residues. CDR1 SQVTM and CDR2 ANQGSEA come from the germline V gene. The DNA for the CDR3 is TGCAGCGTTCGTCAACCCCGGGACAAAGCTGAAGCTTTCTTT. This encodes CSVRQPRDKAEAFF.

V is TRBV5-1 and J is TRBJ2-5, with 9 bases lining up with TRBD1. The CDR3 length is 15 residues. V dropped 5 bases and J dropped 3; count of bases not matched to a gene: 8. CDR1 and CDR2 from the germline V gene are SGHRS and YFSETQ. The CDR3 loop is CASSSGTGKEETQYF. CDR3 nucleotide sequence: TGCGCCAGCAGTTCCGGGACAGGGAAGGAAGAGACCCAGTACTTC.

This clone came up once. The chain uses TRBV7-9 and TRBJ1-4, with D perhaps matching TRBD1 (5 bases). This CDR3 region has 16 residues. Trimming shortened V by 2 bases and J by 4 bases, and 14 bases separated the two germline ends. Germline CDR1 and CDR2: SEHNR and FQNEAQ (reference sequence). The CDR3 region is CASSLSGAGLNEKLFF. The DNA for the CDR3 is TGTGCCAGCAGCTTATCTGGGGCAGGGCTTAATGAAAAACTGTTTTTT.

The rearrangement links TRBV6-5 to TRBJ1-2; no definite D call. CDR1 MNHEY and CDR2 SVGAGI come from the germline V gene. CDR3 length equals 14 residues. Trimming left V 7 bases short and J 2 bases short, with 14 bases between. The CDR3 region has the DNA TGTGCCAGCACTCCTCATGGGCAGAACTATGGCTACACCTTC. Protein: CASTPHGQNYGYTF.

V and J are TRBV5-1 and TRBJ2-1, with 11 positions matching TRBD2. Germline loops: CDR1 SGHRS, CDR2 YFSETQ. Germline trimming cut 1 base from V and 7 bases from J; bases unmatched to any gene: 7. CDR3 length: 16 amino acids. Written as DNA, the CDR3 is TGCGCCAGCAGCTTGAATAGCGGGGGGGCCTGGAATGAGCAGTTCTTC. It encodes CASSLNSGGAWNEQFF.

The chain is built from TRBV13 and TRBJ1-3; 7 positions agree with TRBD1. The V and J ends lost 5 bases and 0 bases, in that order; junction bases with no gene match: 10. The CDR3 runs to 17 residues. The germline gives CDR1 PRHDT, CDR2 FYEKMQ (reference sequence). The CDR3, as DNA: TGTGCCAGCAGCATAAGACAGGGCACGAGCTCTGGAAACACCATATATTTT. Its translation is CASSIRQGTSSGNTIYF.